Included here is one T cell receptor beta chain sequence, with context. Its antigen is as yet unknown. This CDR3 comprises 17 residues. Unmatched junction bases numbered 11, after V lost 6 bases and J lost 4 bases. This specimen comes from a study of OX40 agonist ivuxolimab in advanced cancers. Clones were read by immunoSEQ multiplex PCR, and TCRdb kept only the in-frame ones, dropping some. Of just under 85,000 clones listed, about four fifths are singletons. Study-level results: At 0.1 to 3.0 mg/kg and by week 6, clonal expansion occurred in CD4+ and CD8+ blood T cells.

This TCR was sampled from an adult with an advanced solid tumor such as melanoma, head and neck, liver or kidney cancer. V usage is TRBV6-7 and J usage is TRBJ2-7, with 14 bases matching TRBD2. TRBV6-7 is assigned to the ORF class and has an uncertain function. Sequencing used CD4+ or CD8+ T cells sorted from blood, obtained in a trial of the OX40 agonist ivuxolimab. The CDR3 DNA is TGTGCCAGCAGGACGAAGACTAGCGGGGGGGGCAGGTACGAGCAGTACTTC. Residues: CASRTKTSGGGRYEQYF.